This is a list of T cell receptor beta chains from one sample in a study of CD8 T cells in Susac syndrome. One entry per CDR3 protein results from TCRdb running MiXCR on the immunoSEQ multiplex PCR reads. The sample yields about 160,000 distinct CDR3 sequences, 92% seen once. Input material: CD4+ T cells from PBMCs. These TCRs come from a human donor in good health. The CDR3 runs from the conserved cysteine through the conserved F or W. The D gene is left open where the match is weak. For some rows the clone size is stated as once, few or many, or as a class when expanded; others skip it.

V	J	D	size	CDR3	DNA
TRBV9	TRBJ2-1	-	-	CASSVGLTASTGGYEQFF	TGTGCCAGCAGCGTAGGCCTCACAGCGTCAACCGGGGGCTATGAGCAGTTCTTC
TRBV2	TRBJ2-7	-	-	CASGAQGISYEQYF	TGTGCCAGCGGGGCACAGGGTATTTCGTACGAGCAGTACTTC
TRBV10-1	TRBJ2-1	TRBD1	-	CASTQQGSDEQFF	TGCGCCAGCACACAACAGGGGTCGGATGAGCAGTTCTTC
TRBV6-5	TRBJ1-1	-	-	CASSSRVNTEAFF	TGTGCCAGCAGCAGCCGCGTTAACACTGAAGCTTTCTTT
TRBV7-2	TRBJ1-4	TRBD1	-	CASSSGTGEEKLFF	TGTGCCAGCAGCTCGGGGACAGGGGAAGAAAAACTGTTTTTT
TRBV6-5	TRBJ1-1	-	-	CASSYMERTEAFF	TGTGCCAGCAGTTACATGGAAAGGACTGAAGCTTTCTTT
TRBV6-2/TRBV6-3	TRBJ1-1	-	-	CASSYLRGNTEAFF	TGTGCCAGCAGTTACCTCAGGGGGAACACTGAAGCTTTCTTT
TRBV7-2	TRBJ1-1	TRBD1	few	CASSLDRANTEAFF	TGTGCCAGCAGCCTTGACAGGGCTAACACTGAAGCTTTCTTT
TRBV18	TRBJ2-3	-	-	CASSDSEGDTQYF	TGTGCCAGCTCTGACTCGGAGGGAGATACGCAGTATTTT
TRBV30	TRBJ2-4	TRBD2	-	CAWSVLAGGIQYF	TGTGCCTGGAGTGTACTTGCGGGAGGGATTCAGTACTTC
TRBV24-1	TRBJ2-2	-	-	CATSDPVGAGELFF	TGTGCCACCAGTGACCCAGTGGGAGCCGGGGAGCTGTTTTTT
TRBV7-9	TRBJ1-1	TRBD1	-	CASSLRTGTGEAFF	TGTGCCAGCAGCCTAAGAACCGGGACAGGTGAAGCTTTCTTT
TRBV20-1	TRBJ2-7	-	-	CSASVTGSSYEQYF	TGCAGTGCTAGTGTCACAGGGAGCTCCTACGAGCAGTACTTC
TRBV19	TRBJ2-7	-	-	CASSRTSDSSYEQYF	TGTGCCAGTAGCCGGACCTCGGACAGCTCCTACGAGCAGTACTTC
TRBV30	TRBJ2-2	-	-	CAWSPLRELFF	TGTGCCTGGAGTCCCCTCAGGGAGCTGTTTTTT
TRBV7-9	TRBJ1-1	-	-	CASSLLTGPMNTEAFF	TGTGCCAGCAGCTTACTAACAGGGCCTATGAACACTGAAGCTTTCTTT
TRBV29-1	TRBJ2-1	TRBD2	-	CSVEDGGAGSSYNEQFF	TGCAGCGTTGAAGATGGGGGAGCGGGGAGCTCCTACAATGAGCAGTTCTTC
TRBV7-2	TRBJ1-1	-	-	CASSLEREVWSEAFF	TGTGCCAGCAGCTTAGAGCGGGAGGTTTGGTCTGAAGCTTTCTTT
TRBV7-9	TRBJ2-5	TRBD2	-	CASSPPGGLAINQYF	TGTGCCAGCAGCCCACCCGGGGGACTAGCGATAAACCAGTACTTC
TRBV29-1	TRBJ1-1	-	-	CSVDGQGMNTEAFF	TGCAGCGTTGATGGTCAGGGGATGAACACTGAAGCTTTCTTT
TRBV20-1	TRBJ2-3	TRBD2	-	CSATPTSDSTDTQYF	TGCAGTGCTACACCGACTAGCGACAGCACAGATACGCAGTATTTT
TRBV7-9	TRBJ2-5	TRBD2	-	CASRFPSGGSETQYF	TGTGCCAGCCGATTCCCTAGCGGGGGTTCAGAGACCCAGTACTTC
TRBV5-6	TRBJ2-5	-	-	CASSYPGRKQETQYF	TGTGCCAGCAGCTATCCGGGACGAAAGCAAGAGACCCAGTACTTC
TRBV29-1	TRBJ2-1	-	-	CSVVLLSFNEQFF	TGCAGCGTTGTCCTTTTAAGTTTCAATGAGCAGTTCTTC
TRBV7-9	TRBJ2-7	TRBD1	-	CASSTRDRGHEQYF	TGTGCCAGCAGCACCCGGGACAGGGGACACGAGCAGTACTTC
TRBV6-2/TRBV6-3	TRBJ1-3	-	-	CASRRGSDSSGNTIYF	TGTGCCAGCAGAAGGGGGTCGGACAGCTCTGGAAACACCATATATTTT
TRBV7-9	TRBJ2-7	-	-	CASSLDWGGSYEQYF	TGTGCCAGCAGCTTAGATTGGGGCGGATCCTACGAGCAGTACTTC
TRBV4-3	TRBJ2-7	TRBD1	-	CASSPLRTGAYEQYF	TGCGCCAGCAGCCCTTTACGGACAGGCGCCTACGAGCAGTACTTC
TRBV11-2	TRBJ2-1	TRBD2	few	CASRGGIQGPNNEQFF	TGTGCCAGCAGGGGGGGGATTCAGGGTCCGAACAATGAGCAGTTCTTC
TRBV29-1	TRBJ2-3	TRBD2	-	CSVGGTSGEDTQYF	TGCAGCGTTGGTGGGACTAGCGGGGAAGATACGCAGTATTTT
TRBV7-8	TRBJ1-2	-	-	CASSPTEFYGYTF	TGTGCCAGCAGCCCGACAGAATTCTATGGCTACACCTTC
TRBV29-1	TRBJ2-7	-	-	CSVSATGTRSYEQYF	TGCAGCGTTTCCGCAACCGGGACAAGGTCCTACGAGCAGTACTTC
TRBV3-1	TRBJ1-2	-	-	CASSQEGPGPGYTF	TGTGCCAGCAGCCAAGAGGGGCCAGGTCCGGGCTACACCTTC
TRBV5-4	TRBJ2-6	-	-	CASAVGSSGANVLTF	TGTGCCAGCGCAGTAGGAAGCTCTGGGGCCAACGTCCTGACTTTC
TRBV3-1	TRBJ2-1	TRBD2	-	CASSQASGGNNEQFF	TGTGCCAGCAGCCAAGCTAGCGGGGGGAACAATGAGCAGTTCTTC
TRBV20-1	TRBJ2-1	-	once	CSARDPDRSSYNEQFF	TGCAGTGCTAGAGACCCGGACAGAAGCTCCTACAATGAGCAGTTCTTC
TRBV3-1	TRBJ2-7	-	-	CASSQVIVSKQYF	TGTGCCAGCAGCCAAGTTATAGTGAGCAAGCAGTACTTC
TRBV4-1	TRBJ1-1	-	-	CASSFAPLTGGSEAFF	TGCGCCAGCAGCTTCGCACCCCTGACAGGAGGCAGTGAAGCTTTCTTT
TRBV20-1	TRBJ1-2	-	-	CSPGSGYTF	TGCAGCCCCGGGAGTGGCTACACCTTC
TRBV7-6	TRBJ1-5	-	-	CASSMGRSDGGQPQHF	TGTGCCAGCTCGATGGGCCGTAGTGATGGCGGTCAGCCCCAGCATTTT
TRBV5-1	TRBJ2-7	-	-	CASSGQSTGYEQYF	TGCGCCAGCAGCGGACAGTCTACCGGCTACGAGCAGTACTTC
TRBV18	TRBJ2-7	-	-	CASSPSRDGPYEQYF	TGTGCCAGCTCACCATCTCGGGACGGACCGTACGAGCAGTACTTC
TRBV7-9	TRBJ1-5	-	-	CASSLGTGSNQPQHF	TGTGCCAGCAGCTTAGGGACGGGATCGAATCAGCCCCAGCATTTT
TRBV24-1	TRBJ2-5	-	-	CATSDPVRGRGETQYF	TGTGCCACCAGTGACCCAGTCAGGGGTCGCGGGGAGACCCAGTACTTC
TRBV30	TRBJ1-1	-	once	CAWSVRPIRERNTEAFF	TGTGCCTGGAGTGTACGCCCCATCAGGGAACGGAACACTGAAGCTTTCTTT
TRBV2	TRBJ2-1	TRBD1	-	CASDRGSYNEQFF	TGTGCCAGCGACAGGGGTTCCTACAATGAGCAGTTCTTC
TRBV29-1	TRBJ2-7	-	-	CSVEGVGGTDEQYF	TGCAGCGTTGAAGGGGTAGGGGGGACCGACGAGCAGTACTTC
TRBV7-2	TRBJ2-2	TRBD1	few	CASSHLRGQGNTGELFF	TGTGCCAGCAGCCATCTTAGGGGACAGGGGAACACCGGGGAGCTGTTTTTT
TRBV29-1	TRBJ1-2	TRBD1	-	CSVDRTGDGYTF	TGCAGCGTTGATCGGACAGGGGACGGCTACACCTTC
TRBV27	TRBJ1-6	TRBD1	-	CASSLYRQGGNSPLHF	TGTGCCAGCAGTTTATATAGGCAGGGGGGTAATTCACCCCTCCACTTT
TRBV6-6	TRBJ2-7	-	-	CASSYIGEQYF	TGTGCCAGCAGTTATATTGGCGAGCAGTACTTC
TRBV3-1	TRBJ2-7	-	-	CASSQESYEQYF	TGTGCCAGCAGCCAAGAGAGCTACGAGCAGTACTTC
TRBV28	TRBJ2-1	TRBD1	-	CASRPGQGGNEQFF	TGTGCCAGCAGACCAGGACAGGGGGGCAATGAGCAGTTCTTC
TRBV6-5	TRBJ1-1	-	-	CASRSTGLPEAFF	TGTGCCAGCAGGTCCACAGGGCTCCCTGAAGCTTTCTTT
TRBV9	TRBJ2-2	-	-	CASSVGDTGELFF	TGTGCCAGCAGCGTGGGGGACACCGGGGAGCTGTTTTTT
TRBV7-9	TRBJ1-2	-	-	CASSLGPASVKGGYTF	TGTGCCAGCAGCTTAGGTCCCGCTTCGGTCAAGGGCGGCTACACCTTC
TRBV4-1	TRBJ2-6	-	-	CASSQERVSRGANVLTF	TGCGCCAGCAGCCAAGAAAGGGTCTCGAGAGGGGCCAACGTCCTGACTTTC
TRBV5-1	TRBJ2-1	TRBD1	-	CASSLMGQVGREQFF	TGCGCCAGCAGCCTAATGGGACAGGTCGGTCGTGAGCAGTTCTTC